This T cell receptor beta chain was recorded in a study of beta chain features in type 1 diabetes. General study findings and limits: Type 1 diabetes patients had VDJ junctions that carried fewer insertions and more deletions. TCRB CDR3 length was moderately but significantly reduced in all four CD4+ subsets of Type 1 diabetes patients.

Every bit of the isolated RNA underwent reverse transcription, so sequencing read expressed TCRB transcripts. TCRdb keeps only in-frame clones here, not all; method: immunoSEQ multiplex PCR. The repertoire consists of roughly 240,000 clones, with roughly 15% occurring once and the leading ten covering around 0.025%. There was one heparinised blood draw per donor, averaging roughly 100 mL. Via CD45RO/CCR7/CD25/CD127/CD95/CD27, cells of the CD4+ naive, central memory, regulatory and stem cell-like memory subsets were sorted. Germline trimming cut 1 base from V and 10 bases from J; bases unmatched to any gene: 5. This CDR3 is 14 amino acids long. Germline V gene lookup returns CDR1 SGHTA and CDR2 FQGNSA. This clone turned up a few times. The antigen is undetermined.

The sample taken for sequencing was naive CD4+ T cells from blood. This chain links TRBV7-2 with TRBJ2-1; the match to TRBD2 covers 9 bases. This TCR came from a woman in her thirties or forties in good health. The CDR3 region has the DNA TGTGCCAGCAGCTTAGTAGCGGGGGCGGGCGAGCAGTTCTTC. It encodes CASSLVAGAGEQFF.